This TCR beta chain was recovered during a study of control samples from healthy donors and cancer patients. Sequencing used immunoSEQ multiplex PCR; TCRdb keeps in-frame clones, though not all of them. The sample lists 200,000 or so clones, about 94% seen once, with approximately 1.5% in the top ten. This sequence originates from a man aged 50-60 years in good health. Material: blood.

Written as DNA, the CDR3 is TGTGCCAGCAGCTTAGCGCGGGCGGAGACCCAGTACTTC. Its protein is CASSLARAETQYF. J is TRBJ2-5 and V is TRBV7-2; possible D gene TRBD2, 5 bases. This CDR3 region has 13 residues. V was pared by 0 bases and J by 5 bases, with 7 bases between. Germline V gene lookup returns CDR1 SGHTA and CDR2 FQGNSA.